A selection of T cell receptor beta chains follows, all from one sample in a study of shared clonotypes between healthy human individuals. Here immunoSEQ multiplex PCR was the method, and the copy in TCRdb shows in-frame clones only, minus some. The repertoire holds about 710,000 clones, with over 55% as singletons. The sequencing sample was made of memory CD4+ T cells sorted from blood. These receptors were obtained from a woman in her twenties or thirties in good health. CDR3s include the opening cysteine and the closing phenylalanine or tryptophan. D genes are given only for firm matches. Expanded clones get a size class; other rows say once, few or many, or leave the size out.

>TRBJ2-7|.|TRBV5-1|few
TGCGCCAGCAGCTTGCTCGGCAGGGGTAGCGACGAGCAGTACTTC
CASSLLGRGSDEQYF
>TRBJ1-1|.|TRBV11-1|.
TGTGCCAGCAGCTTAGAAGCTGGACCAGCTTTCTTT
CASSLEAGPAFF
>TRBJ1-2|TRBD1|TRBV6-5|.
TGTGCCAGCAGCTCCGGGACAGGGGACTATGGCTACACCTTC
CASSSGTGDYGYTF
>TRBJ2-7|TRBD1|TRBV6-1|.
TGTGCCAGCAGTGGGCGGGACAGGGAGAGGGACGAGCAGTACTTC
CASSGRDRERDEQYF
>TRBJ2-5|.|TRBV18|.
TGTGCCAGCTCACCGGGAGTCCAAGAGACCCAGTACTTC
CASSPGVQETQYF
>TRBJ1-1|.|TRBV18|.
TGTGCCAGCTCACCTTACAGCCAAGCCAACACTGAAGCTTTCTTT
CASSPYSQANTEAFF
>TRBJ2-2|.|TRBV30|few
TGTGCCTGGAAAGTCCTCGGGGATACCGGGGAGCTGTTTTTT
CAWKVLGDTGELFF
>TRBJ2-7|.|TRBV21-1|many
TGTGCCAGCAGCGCCAAGGGTGGGACTAGCAGTTCCTACGAGCAGTACTTC
CASSAKGGTSSSYEQYF
>TRBJ2-7|.|TRBV7-2|.
TGTGCCAGCAGCTTATATTCACGACCTGCATACAGTGCCACCTACGAGCAGTACTTC
CASSLYSRPAYSATYEQYF
>TRBJ2-1|TRBD1|TRBV27|.
TGTGCCAGCAGTCTCAACAGGGGCGACAATGAGCAGTTCTTC
CASSLNRGDNEQFF
>TRBJ2-7|TRBD2|TRBV28|.
TGTGCCAGCAGTTTATCCACTAGCGGGAGTCAGCAGTACTTC
CASSLSTSGSQQYF
>TRBJ2-2|TRBD2|TRBV9|.
TGTGCCAGCAGCGTAGGACTAGCGGGAGTCCCCGGGGAGCTGTTTTTT
CASSVGLAGVPGELFF
>TRBJ1-1|.|TRBV27|.
TGTGCCAGCAGTGCCTACATAGGGTACACTGAAGCTTTCTTT
CASSAYIGYTEAFF
>TRBJ2-1|.|TRBV2|.
TGTGCCAGCACCCAGGACAGCCCTCCCTACAATGAGCAGTTCTTC
CASTQDSPPYNEQFF
>TRBJ2-1|TRBD2|TRBV2|.
TGTGCCACGTCACGACTAGCGGGAGTAAATGAGCAGTTCTTC
CATSRLAGVNEQFF
>TRBJ2-1|.|TRBV29-1|.
TGCAGCGTTGATGGGTGGAATTACAATGAGCAGTTCTTC
CSVDGWNYNEQFF
>TRBJ2-7|.|TRBV11-1|.
TGTGCCAGCAGCTCGGTAGTCTACGAGCAGTACTTC
CASSSVVYEQYF
>TRBJ2-7|TRBD2|TRBV19|.
TGTGCCAGTAACTCCGGGGTAGCGGGAACCTACGAGCAGTACTTC
CASNSGVAGTYEQYF
>TRBJ2-4|TRBD2|TRBV2|.
TGTGCCAGCAGGCTAGCGGGAGGCGATAAAAACATTCAGTACTTC
CASRLAGGDKNIQYF
>TRBJ1-5|.|TRBV6-5|few
TGTGCCAGCAGTTACTCGAGGAGGGCTCAGCCCCAGCATTTT
CASSYSRRAQPQHF
>TRBJ1-2|.|TRBV6-1|.
TGTGCCAGCAGTGTAGCAGGAGCTAACTATGGCTACACCTTC
CASSVAGANYGYTF
>TRBJ2-3|.|TRBV10-3|many
TGTGCCAGCTCGGGGGAGCGCGGGTCATACACAGATACGCAGTATTTT
CASSGERGSYTDTQYF
>TRBJ2-2|TRBD1|TRBV18|.
TGTGCCAGCTCACGACAGGGTGACTCGAGCACCGGGGAGCTGTTTTTT
CASSRQGDSSTGELFF
>TRBJ1-5|.|TRBV23-1|.
TGCGCCAGCAGTCAACCACCCAGGGAGGGCAATCAGCCCCAGCATTTT
CASSQPPREGNQPQHF